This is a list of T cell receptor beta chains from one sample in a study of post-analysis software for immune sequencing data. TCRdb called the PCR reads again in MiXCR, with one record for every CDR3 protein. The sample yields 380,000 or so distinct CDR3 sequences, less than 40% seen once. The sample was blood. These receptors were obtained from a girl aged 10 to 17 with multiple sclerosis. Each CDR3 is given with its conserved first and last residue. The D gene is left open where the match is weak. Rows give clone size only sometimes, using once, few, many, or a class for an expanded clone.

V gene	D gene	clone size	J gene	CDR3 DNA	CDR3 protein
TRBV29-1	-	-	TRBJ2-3	TGCAGCGGAACCCACGGCGGGGGCACAGATACGCAGTATTTT	CSGTHGGGTDTQYF
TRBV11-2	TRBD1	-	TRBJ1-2	TGTGCCAGCAGCTCTGGGACAGGGGGCGCATTTACGACTGGCGACTACACCTTC	CASSSGTGGAFTTGDYTF
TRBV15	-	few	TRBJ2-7	TGTGCCACCAGCAGAGATTCGGGGCCCCCCTACGAGCAGTACTTC	CATSRDSGPPYEQYF
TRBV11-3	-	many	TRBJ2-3	TGTGCCAGCAGCTTAATGGTGGCAGATACGCAGTATTTT	CASSLMVADTQYF
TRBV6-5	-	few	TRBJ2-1	TGTGCCAGCAGGTTGGGCATCAATGAGCAGTTCTTC	CASRLGINEQFF
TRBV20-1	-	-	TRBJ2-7	TGCAGTGCTAGAAACCGCGATTATCCCTACGAGCAGTACTTC	CSARNRDYPYEQYF
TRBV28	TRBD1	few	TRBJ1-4	TGTGCCAGCAGTTTATTTTCGGCAGGGGGTGAAAAACTGTTTTTT	CASSLFSAGGEKLFF
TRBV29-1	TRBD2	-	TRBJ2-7	TGCAGCGTACGACTAGCGGATTACGAGCAGTACTTC	CSVRLADYEQYF
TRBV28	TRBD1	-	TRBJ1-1	TGTGCCAGCAGTGTGGGACAGGACAACACTGAAGCTTTCTTT	CASSVGQDNTEAFF
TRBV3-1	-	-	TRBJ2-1	TGTGCCAGCAGCCAAGATGCCCGACTAGTAAATGAGCAGTTCTTC	CASSQDARLVNEQFF
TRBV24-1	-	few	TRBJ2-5	TGTGCCACCAGTGACCGCGTGGGGGGTCAAGAGACCCAGTACTTC	CATSDRVGGQETQYF
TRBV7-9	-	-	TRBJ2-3	TGTGCCAGCACCACGCGGAGCACAGATACGCAGTATTTT	CASTTRSTDTQYF
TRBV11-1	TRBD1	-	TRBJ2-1	TGTGCCAGCAGCTTAATGACAGGGGGCCTATGGGGTGAGCAGTTCTTC	CASSLMTGGLWGEQFF
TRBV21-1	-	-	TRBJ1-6	TGTGCCAGCAGCTCACGCGGACAGGGCCGGTCACCCCTCCACTTT	CASSSRGQGRSPLHF
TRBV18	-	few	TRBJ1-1	TGTGCCAGCTCACCACCGCCGGGGCGGCCTCCTGGCACTGAAGCTTTCTTT	CASSPPPGRPPGTEAFF
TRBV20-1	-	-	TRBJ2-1	TGCAGTGCTAGACAGCGAGCCACTTACAATGAGCAGTTCTTC	CSARQRATYNEQFF
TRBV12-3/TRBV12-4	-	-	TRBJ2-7	TGTGCCAGCAGCCCCCGCTCGAGCACCTACGAGCAGTACTTC	CASSPRSSTYEQYF
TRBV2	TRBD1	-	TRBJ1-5	TGTGCCAGCAGTTCCCTCGGACAGGTGGAAAATCAGCCCCAGCATTTT	CASSSLGQVENQPQHF
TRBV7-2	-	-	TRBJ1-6	TGTGCCAGCAGCTCGGGACGTCCCTATAATTCACCCCTCCACTTT	CASSSGRPYNSPLHF
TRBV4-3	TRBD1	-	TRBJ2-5	TGCGCCAGCAGCCGGGCCATGTCGGACAGGGGGGAGACCCAGTACTTC	CASSRAMSDRGETQYF
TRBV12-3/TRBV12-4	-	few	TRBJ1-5	TGTGCCAGCAGTTTAGGGCCACCCCTTAGCAATCAGCCCCAGCATTTT	CASSLGPPLSNQPQHF
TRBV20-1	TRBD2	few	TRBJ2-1	TGCAGTGCTAGAGGCGTCCTAGCGGACTACAATGAGCAGTTCTTC	CSARGVLADYNEQFF
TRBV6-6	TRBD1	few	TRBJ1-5	TGTGCCAGCAGTTCCCACCGGGACAGGAGTTCCCTTCAGCCCCAGCATTTT	CASSSHRDRSSLQPQHF
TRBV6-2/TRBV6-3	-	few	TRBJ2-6	TGTGCCAGCACAGGACACCACTCTGGGGCCAACGTCCTGACTTTC	CASTGHHSGANVLTF
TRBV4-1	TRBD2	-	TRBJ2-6	TGCGCCAGCAGCCCGACTAGCGGGGAGTCTGGGGCCAACGTCCTGACTTTC	CASSPTSGESGANVLTF
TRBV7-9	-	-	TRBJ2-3	TGTGCCAGCAGCTCGAAGGGGGGTAGCACAGATACGCAGTATTTT	CASSSKGGSTDTQYF
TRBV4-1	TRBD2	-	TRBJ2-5	TGCGCCAGCAGCCAACTCCTAGCGGGGGCTCACCAAGAGACCCAGTACTTC	CASSQLLAGAHQETQYF
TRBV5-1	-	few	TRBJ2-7	TGCGCCAGCAGCTTGGGGGTTCTGGGGTCGAGCGAGCAGTACTTC	CASSLGVLGSSEQYF
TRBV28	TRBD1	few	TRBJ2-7	TGTGCCAGCAGTTTATTGGGACAGCCTAAAATATCCTACGAGCAGTACTTC	CASSLLGQPKISYEQYF
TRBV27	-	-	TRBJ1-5	TGTGCCAGCAGCGGGGCAGGCAATCAGCCCCAGCATTTT	CASSGAGNQPQHF
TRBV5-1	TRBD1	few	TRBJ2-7	TGCGCCAGCAGCTTTTCCGGACAGGATAACTCCTACGAGCAGTACTTC	CASSFSGQDNSYEQYF
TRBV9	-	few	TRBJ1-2	TGTGCCAGCAACGCGACAAGGGACCCGAGTAGCGGCTACACCTTC	CASNATRDPSSGYTF
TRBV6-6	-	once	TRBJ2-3	TGTGCCAGCACCCTCAGAGATACGCAGTATTTT	CASTLRDTQYF
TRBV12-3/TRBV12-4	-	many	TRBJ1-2	TGTGCCAGCAGACCACAGGGTGATTTGTACGGCTACACCTTC	CASRPQGDLYGYTF
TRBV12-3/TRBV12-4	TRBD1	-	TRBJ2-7	TGTGCCAGCAGTTTAGACAGGGGAAGCCGGTCCTACGAGCAGTACTTC	CASSLDRGSRSYEQYF
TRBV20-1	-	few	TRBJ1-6	TGCAGTGCTACAGGCTACAGCTCCTATAATTCACCCCTCCACTTT	CSATGYSSYNSPLHF
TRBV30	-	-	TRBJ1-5	TGTGCCTGGAGCGTGACTACTTTTAATCAGCCCCAGCATTTT	CAWSVTTFNQPQHF
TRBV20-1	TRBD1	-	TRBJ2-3	TGCAGTGCTAGCAGGACAGGGGTCAAAGATACGCAGTATTTT	CSASRTGVKDTQYF
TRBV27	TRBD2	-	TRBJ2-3	TGTGCCAGCAGCCCAGAGGGAGGGCTTGGGGGCACAGATACGCAGTATTTT	CASSPEGGLGGTDTQYF
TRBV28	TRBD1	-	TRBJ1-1	TGTGCCAGCGGCCCCGCGGGACAGCTCGGGGGCACTGAAGCTTTCTTT	CASGPAGQLGGTEAFF
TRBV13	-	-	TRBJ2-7	TGTGCCAGCAGCTTAGGGTGGGAGACGGGTGAGCAGTACTTC	CASSLGWETGEQYF